The 15 T cell receptor beta chains given below trace back to one sample, sequenced in a study of cytomegalovirus exposure and HLA in healthy donors. This PCR relied on a set of 60 Vbeta primers and 13 Jbeta primers. The protocol was immunoSEQ multiplex PCR, while the TCRdb copy is restricted to in-frame clones and leaves out a portion. The sample includes about 120,000 clones, around 80% of them seen just once. Specimen: PBMCs. These receptors were collected from a female donor in good health and CMV-seronegative.

This rearrangement joins TRBV19 to TRBJ1-1; possibly TRBD1 for D (5 bases). This CDR3 has 14 residues. Germline loops: CDR1 LNHDA, CDR2 SQIVND (reference sequence). Trimming cost V 3 bases and J 0 bases, with 8 bases left between them. The CDR3 sequence: CASSIGHLNTEAFF. Here the CDR3 DNA reads TGTGCCAGTAGTATTGGACACCTGAACACTGAAGCTTTCTTT. The full variable domain, its missing parts supplied by reference TRBV19 and TRBJ1-1, is DGGITQSPKYLFRKEGQNVTLSCEQNLNHDAMYWYRQDPGQGLRLIYYSQIVNDFQKGDIAEGYSVSREKKESFPLTVTSAQKNPTAFYLCASSIGHLNTEAFFGQGTRLTVV.

The CDR3 DNA follows: TGCGCCAGCAGTCTGAATGAAAAACTGTTTTTT. It encodes CASSLNEKLFF. This rearrangement joins TRBV4-1 to TRBJ1-4; D is undetermined. This CDR3 spans 11 amino acids. V shed 6 bases and J shed 5 bases, with 4 bases lying between them. CDR1 MGHRA and CDR2 YSYEKL come from the germline V gene.

The V gene is TRBV6-4, the J gene TRBJ1-2; TRBD1 is a possible D gene (5 bases). V was shortened by 4 bases and J by 1 base, with 13 bases between the two germline ends. This CDR3 region has 15 residues. Germline-derived CDR1 and CDR2 are MRHNA and SNTAGT. CDR3 amino acids: CASSVTAEGNYGYTF. DNA for the CDR3: TGTGCCAGCAGTGTGACAGCGGAGGGTAACTATGGCTACACCTTC.

The chain uses TRBV7-2 and TRBJ1-2; D is ambiguous. CDR1 is SGHTA and CDR2 is FQGNSA in the germline V gene. The CDR3 covers 13 residues. Trimming left V 1 base short and J 8 bases short, with 11 bases between. The CDR3 loop reads CASSLGQKSGYTF. The DNA for the CDR3 is TGTGCCAGCAGCTTAGGTCAGAAATCGGGCTACACCTTC.

In its sample, this clone was seen once. The chain couples TRBV19 to TRBJ2-1, with D unresolved. Per the germline V gene, CDR1 is LNHDA and CDR2 is SQIVND (reference sequence). The V end lost 4 bases, the J end lost 5 bases, and 12 bases lay between the germline ends. This CDR3 is built from 14 residues. The CDR3 DNA sequence: TGTGCCAGTAGTACTGGGCACGGCGACAATGAGCAGTTCTTC. Its translation is CASSTGHGDNEQFF.

The genes are TRBV19 and TRBJ2-2, with TRBD2 matching 7 bases. Trimming removed 5 bases from V and 5 bases from J; junction bases left unmatched: 2. There are 13 residues in the CDR3. Per germline, CDR1 LNHDA and CDR2 SQIVND (reference sequence). The CDR3 here is CASSGDYTGELFF. CDR3 nucleotides: TGTGCCAGTAGTGGGGACTATACCGGGGAGCTGTTTTTT.

The rearrangement uses TRBV7-9 and TRBJ2-7; D might be TRBD2 (6 bases). The CDR3 has 15 residues. Germline V CDR1 and CDR2: SEHNR, FQNEAQ (reference sequence). V was clipped by 3 bases and J by 7 bases, with 19 bases between them. The CDR3 sequence is CASSFIRGSWGEQYF. The DNA for the CDR3 is TGTGCCAGCAGCTTCATACGGGGGTCTTGGGGAGAGCAGTACTTC. Full variable domain (rest looked up from reference TRBV7-9 and TRBJ2-7): DTGVSQNPRHKITKRGQNVTFRCDPISEHNRLYWYRQTLGQGPEFLTYFQNEAQLEKSRLLSDRFSAERPKGSFSTLEIQRTEQGDSAMYLCASSFIRGSWGEQYFGPGTRLTVT.

CDR3 DNA: TGTGCCAGCGGCCGGGTTGAAGCTTTCTTT. Its translation: CASGRVEAFF. The chain uses TRBV2 and TRBJ1-1; D is ambiguous. Trimming took 8 bases from V and 7 from J, leaving 8 bases between them. There are 10 residues in the CDR3. Germline V CDR1 and CDR2: SNHLY, FYNNEI.

This chain connects TRBV7-3 to TRBJ1-3; unclear D gene. Germline CDR1 SGHTA, CDR2 FQGTGA. V lost 8 bases to trimming and J lost 4 bases, with 12 bases between them. The CDR3 is 13 residues long. This CDR3 is CASPQATGNTIYF. CDR3 DNA: TGTGCCAGCCCCCAGGCTACAGGAAACACCATATATTTT.

The CDR3 bases are TGTGCCAGCAGCCATTCGGGACAGAATTCACCCCTCCACTTT. This translates into CASSHSGQNSPLHF. This chain uses TRBV14 with TRBJ1-6; 7 bases agree with TRBD1. The V segment lost 3 bases and the J segment 7 bases; nucleotides outside the gene matches: 3. In germline, CDR1 is SGHDN, CDR2 FVKESK. CDR3 size: 14 residues.

The V call is TRBV19, the J call TRBJ1-1, with TRBD1 as a possible D gene (5 bases). The V end was cut by 2 bases, the J end by 7 bases, with 11 bases between. CDR3 length: 13 amino acids. Germline assignment: CDR1 LNHDA and CDR2 SQIVND (reference sequence). The chain's CDR3 is CASSIWGLGEAFF. The DNA for the CDR3 is TGTGCCAGTAGTATATGGGGCTTGGGTGAAGCTTTCTTT.

This clone was seen a few times. The chain links TRBV5-1 to TRBJ2-6; 12 nucleotides line up with TRBD1. The CDR3 runs 18 residues. The germline gives CDR1 SGHRS, CDR2 YFSETQ. V was clipped by 4 bases and J by 4 bases; unmatched bases: 9. This chain's CDR3 is CASSTLGQGAEGANVLTF. The CDR3 region has the DNA TGCGCCAGCAGCACCTTGGGACAGGGGGCGGAGGGGGCCAACGTCCTGACTTTC.

In its sample, this clone was seen a few times. CDR3 sequence reads: CASSEVPAAGEAFF. The CDR3 nucleotides read TGTGCCAGCAGTGAAGTTCCAGCAGCAGGCGAGGCTTTCTTT. The chain is built from TRBV6-1 and TRBJ1-1; D gene uncertain. Germline V lookup: CDR1 MNHNS, CDR2 SASEGT. The CDR3 spans 14 residues. V was cut by 1 base and J by 11 bases, with 17 bases left in between.

This clone was seen once. The chain employs TRBV6-5 and TRBJ1-4, with D perhaps matching TRBD1 (6 bases). The germline V and J ends were trimmed by 2 bases and 7 bases, with 14 bases remaining between them. The germline gives CDR1 MNHEY, CDR2 SVGAGI. The CDR3 runs 15 residues. CDR3 amino acids: CASSYLQGSGEKLFF. The CDR3 DNA reads TGTGCCAGCAGTTACCTACAGGGCTCTGGTGAAAAACTGTTTTTT.

This clone was counted between two and nine times. The chain couples TRBV12-5 to TRBJ1-1; TRBD1 matches 7 bases. The junction had 6 bases not matched to a gene; V was cut back by 1 base and J by 4 bases. The CDR3 runs 15 residues. CDR1 and CDR2 from the germline V gene are LGHNT and FRNRAP. This CDR3 is CASGLGQGLSTEAFF. In DNA, the CDR3 is TGTGCTAGTGGTTTGGGACAGGGATTGAGCACTGAAGCTTTCTTT.